Listed below are T cell receptor beta chains from one sample, sequenced in a study of PD-1 blockade in classical Hodgkin lymphoma. The table came from immunoSEQ multiplex PCR; TCRdb's copy has only in-frame clones and leaves some out. The table lists 20,000 to 25,000 clones, 89% of them singletons, with over 0.2% in the top ten. Sequencing was done on a sample of CD4+ T cells from blood. These receptors originate from a human donor with classical Hodgkin lymphoma. CDR3s include the opening cysteine and the closing phenylalanine or tryptophan. D genes are given only for firm matches. Where a row states a size, it is once, few, many or the class of an expanded clone; other rows omit it.

j_call | d_call | v_call | clone_size | cdr3_nt | cdr3_aa
TRBJ2-7 | TRBD2 | TRBV15 | NA | TGTGCCACCAGCAGAGTAGTCGGGACTAGCGGGGGCAGCTCCTACGAGCAGTACTTC | CATSRVVGTSGGSSYEQYF
TRBJ2-5 | NA | TRBV5-4 | NA | TGTGCCAGCAGTCCCGTGGGGCCCAAAGAGACCCAGTACTTC | CASSPVGPKETQYF
TRBJ2-3 | NA | TRBV5-1 | NA | TGCGCCAGCGGGATCCCAGGAGGGGGGGGTCCAGATACGCAGTATTTT | CASGIPGGGGPDTQYF
TRBJ2-2 | TRBD1 | TRBV4-3 | NA | TGCGCCAGCAGGGGAGGGGGGACAGGGTCGACCGGGGAGCTGTTTTTT | CASRGGGTGSTGELFF
TRBJ1-1 | NA | TRBV6-6 | NA | TGTGCCAGCAGCACGCGGTTGAACACTGAAGCTTTCTTT | CASSTRLNTEAFF
TRBJ2-3 | NA | TRBV30 | NA | TGTGCCTGGAGTGTACGACGGGGCCCCACAGATACGCAGTATTTT | CAWSVRRGPTDTQYF
TRBJ2-6 | TRBD1 | TRBV4-2 | NA | TGTGCCAGCAACCAGGGGGCTGGGGCCAACGTCCTGACTTTC | CASNQGAGANVLTF
TRBJ2-7 | TRBD2 | TRBV30 | NA | TGTGCCTGGAGCCAAGCGGGGGGTAACGAGCAGTACTTC | CAWSQAGGNEQYF
TRBJ2-5 | NA | TRBV7-2 | NA | TGTGCCAGCAGCCGTGGGTCTTTGGGGGAGACCCAGTACTTC | CASSRGSLGETQYF
TRBJ1-1 | TRBD1 | TRBV6-1 | NA | TGTGCCAGCAGTGGCGCGACAGGGGAGCTTTCTGAAGCTTTCTTT | CASSGATGELSEAFF
TRBJ1-6 | NA | TRBV19 | few | TGTGCCAGCCCGCCGGGACATCTTAATTCACCCCTCCACTTT | CASPPGHLNSPLHF
TRBJ1-1 | NA | TRBV27 | few | TGTGCCAGCAGAAACCGGGACAAGGGGACTGAAGCTTTCTTT | CASRNRDKGTEAFF
TRBJ2-7 | TRBD1 | TRBV30 | NA | TGTGCCTGGACCCACCGGGCAGGGGGTGTTTACGAGCAGTACTTC | CAWTHRAGGVYEQYF
TRBJ1-5 | NA | TRBV5-1 | NA | TGCGCCAGCAGCTGGGGCCCAAACGGCAATCAGCCCCAGCATTTT | CASSWGPNGNQPQHF
TRBJ1-1 | NA | TRBV6-5 | NA | TGTGCCAGCAGTTTACAGGGTAGCGCTTTCTTT | CASSLQGSAFF
TRBJ1-2 | NA | TRBV7-2 | NA | TGTGCCAGCAGCTTAGATAGGGGGGGCTACACCTTC | CASSLDRGGYTF
TRBJ1-1 | NA | TRBV11-1 | NA | TGTGCCAGCAGCTCTGAGTTGAACACTGAAGCTTTCTTT | CASSSELNTEAFF
TRBJ1-5 | TRBD1 | TRBV28 | NA | TGTGCCAGTTACGACGACAGGGCCCGCACTTATAGCAATCAGCCCCAGCATTTT | CASYDDRARTYSNQPQHF
TRBJ2-4 | NA | TRBV11-2 | NA | TGTGCCAGCAGCTTAGATTCGGGTTTCAACATTCAGTACTTC | CASSLDSGFNIQYF
TRBJ2-7 | NA | TRBV9 | NA | TGTGCCAGCAGCGTAGAACATTCGGTGGGCGAGCAGTACTTC | CASSVEHSVGEQYF
TRBJ1-5 | NA | TRBV7-2 | once | TGTGCCAGCAGGGTGACACCTTATAGCAATCAGCCCCAGCATTTT | CASRVTPYSNQPQHF
TRBJ2-3 | NA | TRBV6-1 | NA | TGTGCCAGCACCCCGACAGGAGTTTACACAGATACGCAGTATTTT | CASTPTGVYTDTQYF
TRBJ1-4 | NA | TRBV5-6 | NA | TGTGCCAGCAGCTTTTGGGGGATAACTAATGAAAAACTGTTTTTT | CASSFWGITNEKLFF
TRBJ2-5 | TRBD2 | TRBV30 | once | TGTGCCTGGAGTTCAGCGAGCGGGGCCGGCCGACACTTC | CAWSSASGAGRHF
TRBJ1-5 | NA | TRBV10-3 | NA | TGTGCCATCAGCCAGGGAGGTGGGAGTCAGCCCCAGCATTTT | CAISQGGGSQPQHF
TRBJ2-1 | TRBD2 | TRBV5-6 | NA | TGTGCCAGCAGCTTGGGTACCGGACTAGCTGCGAGAAATGAGCAGTTCTTC | CASSLGTGLAARNEQFF
TRBJ2-5 | NA | TRBV6-5 | once | TGTGCCAGCAGTTACTCGGTGCGGGAGACCCAGTACTTC | CASSYSVRETQYF
TRBJ2-3 | NA | TRBV10-3 | NA | TGTGCCATCAGTGGGAGTGGGGTGGCAGATACGCAGTATTTT | CAISGSGVADTQYF
TRBJ2-5 | NA | TRBV7-2 | NA | TGTGCCAGCAGCTTAGTAGCAGCGGGTGGGGAGACCCAGTACTTC | CASSLVAAGGETQYF
TRBJ2-7 | NA | TRBV7-2 | NA | TGTGCCAGCAGCCCCCGGTCGGGGCTACTTTACGAGCAGTACTTC | CASSPRSGLLYEQYF
TRBJ2-2 | TRBD1 | TRBV10-3 | NA | TGTGCCATCAGTGACGATACAGGGGGCAGGGCTAGCAGGAACACCGGGGAGCTGTTTTTT | CAISDDTGGRASRNTGELFF
TRBJ2-1 | NA | TRBV19 | NA | TGTGCCAGTAGACCGCCCGGGGGACCAGAGGGGCCACGCGAGTTCTTC | CASRPPGGPEGPREFF
TRBJ2-1 | NA | TRBV18 | NA | TGTGCCAGCTCACCAACTGACAGTATTGGGTTCTACAATGAGCAGTTCTTC | CASSPTDSIGFYNEQFF
TRBJ1-1 | NA | TRBV25-1 | NA | TGTGCCAGCAGTGCGCGGGAAGACAGCCACACTGAAGCTTTCTTT | CASSAREDSHTEAFF
TRBJ2-7 | TRBD2 | TRBV30 | NA | TGTGCCTGGAGCCGCCTACCTCGGACTAGCGGGGGGGTGCAGTACTTC | CAWSRLPRTSGGVQYF
TRBJ1-1 | NA | TRBV19 | NA | TGTGCCAGTAGTACCCGACGGGGGGCGGCTGAAGCTTTCTTT | CASSTRRGAAEAFF
TRBJ1-6 | NA | TRBV5-8 | NA | TGTGCCAGCAGCTTGGTCCCGAGGGTTCTCCACTTT | CASSLVPRVLHF
TRBJ2-7 | NA | TRBV7-6 | NA | TGTGCCAGCAGCCGGTTCCCAGGGGTTTCCTACGAGCAGTACTTC | CASSRFPGVSYEQYF
TRBJ2-1 | TRBD2 | TRBV6-5 | once | TGTGCCAGCAGTTACTCGCGGGGGGCCAAGAATGAGCAGTTCTTC | CASSYSRGAKNEQFF
TRBJ2-5 | NA | TRBV5-6 | NA | TGTGCCAGCAGCGTGATGGGGGCGGGGGAGACCCAGTACTTC | CASSVMGAGETQYF
TRBJ2-3 | NA | TRBV9 | NA | TGTGCCAGCAGCGTAGGCGAGGGGGTTACGCAGTATTTT | CASSVGEGVTQYF
TRBJ1-1 | NA | TRBV7-2 | NA | TGTGCCAGCAGCTTAGCCCCAGGGGTCACTGAAGCTTTCTTT | CASSLAPGVTEAFF
TRBJ2-7 | TRBD2 | TRBV18 | NA | TGTGCCAGCTCACCACTTAGCGGGACTCGCTCCTACGAGCAGTACTTC | CASSPLSGTRSYEQYF
TRBJ1-2 | TRBD1 | TRBV5-4 | NA | TGTGCCAGCAGCTCAGGAGGGACAGGGGTCAGCAACTATGGCTACACCTTC | CASSSGGTGVSNYGYTF